What follows are 25 T cell receptor beta chains derived from one specimen sequenced in a study of T cells in Graves' hyperthyroidism and ophthalmopathy. It was RNA transcripts that yielded the amplified TCR beta CDR3 regions. HTBI primers drove first-round RT-PCR of the TCR CDR3. TCRdb ran MiXCR on the multiplex PCR reads and lists one entry per CDR3 protein. The sample consists of about 690,000 distinct CDR3 sequences, approximately 15% of them appearing once. Source material: blood. The source is a man in his fifties with Graves' hyperthyroidism.

The DNA for the CDR3 is TGTGCCAGCTCACCACAGAGCAACAGGGGGCCCTATGGCTACACCTTC. It codes for CASSPQSNRGPYGYTF. The V and J genes are TRBV18 and TRBJ1-2; 9 nucleotides line up with TRBD1. The germline V gene encodes CDR1 KGHSH and CDR2 LQKENI. Trimming cost V 1 base and J 4 bases; bases outside gene matches: 7. The CDR3 contains 16 residues.

As for this clonotype: A much larger clone differs by one base, so this may be a read error. J is TRBJ1-1 and V is TRBV6-2 or TRBV6-3; tentatively, D is TRBD1 (6 bases). Deletions cut 7 bases from V and 6 bases from J, with 18 bases between. Germline CDR1 MNHEY, CDR2 SVGEGT. CDR3 size: 14 residues. The CDR3 DNA reads as TGTGCCAGCACCTTTGCCCCAGGGGACGCTGAAGCTTTCTTT. Translating gives CASTFAPGDAEAFF.

This clonotype was seen a handful of times. The chain links TRBV4-3 to TRBJ2-7, with a tentative D call TRBD1 (6 bases). Trimming removed 10 bases at V and 5 bases at J, with 24 bases between. Germline V gene sequence: CDR1 LGHNA, CDR2 YSLEER. The CDR3 runs 15 residues. This chain's CDR3 is CATSEGVNRDHEQYF. The CDR3, as DNA: TGCGCCACAAGCGAAGGGGTGAACAGGGACCACGAGCAGTACTTC.

The chain couples TRBV28 to TRBJ1-3; the match to TRBD1 covers 7 bases. Germline CDR1 is MDHEN and CDR2 is SYDVKM. With V trimmed by 6 bases and J by 9 bases, 5 bases remained unmatched. The CDR3 length is 12 residues. The CDR3 DNA follows: TGTGCCAGCAGGACAGGGTACGGCACCATATATTTT. Its protein product is CASRTGYGTIYF.

The gene calls are TRBV6-2 or TRBV6-3 and TRBJ2-1, with 11 bases identical to TRBD2. The germline V gene has CDR1 MNHEY and CDR2 SVGEGT. This CDR3 comprises 15 residues. V was clipped by 6 bases and J by 4 bases; unmatched bases: 5. The CDR3 spells CASRNGLAGYNEQFF. In nucleotides, the CDR3 is TGTGCCAGCAGGAACGGACTAGCGGGTTACAATGAGCAGTTCTTC.

This clonotype was recorded at least ten times. The chain recombines TRBV28 with TRBJ1-2; 7 bases are a match to TRBD1. The V gene end was trimmed by 8 bases and the J gene end by 0 bases; junction bases not matched to a gene: 3. There are 13 residues in the CDR3. Per the germline V gene, CDR1 is MDHEN and CDR2 is SYDVKM. In DNA form, the CDR3 reads TGTGCCAGCGGGACAGTATCTAACTATGGCTACACCTTC. Its protein is CASGTVSNYGYTF.

The chain is built from TRBV10-3 and TRBJ2-1, with 7 bases aligning to TRBD2. With V trimmed by 3 bases and J by 6 bases, 17 bases remained unmatched. Germline values: CDR1 ENHRY, CDR2 SYGVKD. CDR3 size: 18 residues. The DNA for the CDR3 is TGTGCCATCAGTGATAATCGGGGAGCGGGACTGATCTGCAATGAGCAGTTCTTC. It codes for CAISDNRGAGLICNEQFF.

In this sample, this clonotype turned up a few times. The chain carries TRBV30 and TRBJ2-3, with D possibly matching TRBD2 (7 bases). CDR1 is GTSNPN and CDR2 is SVGIG in the germline V gene (reference sequence). Trimming took off 3 bases at V and 2 bases at J, with 18 bases between the two ends. The length of the CDR3 is 16 residues. This CDR3 is CAWSLSGGGVTDTQYF. In DNA, the CDR3 is TGTGCCTGGAGCCTATCCGGAGGGGGGGTCACAGATACGCAGTATTTT.

The chain uses TRBV28 and TRBJ2-7; D not resolved. Germline values: CDR1 MDHEN, CDR2 SYDVKM. The V gene lost 6 bases and the J gene lost 3 bases, with 9 bases spanning the gap. The CDR3 contains 12 residues. The CDR3 coding sequence is TGTGCCAGCAGACAGAAGGGCTACGAGCAGTACTTC. This codes for CASRQKGYEQYF.

In regard to this clonotype: Given a much more abundant clone one base away, this may be a read error. This rearrangement joins TRBV7-9 to TRBJ1-2; unclear D gene. CDR1 and CDR2 (germline): SEHNR, FQNEAQ (reference sequence). The CDR3 is made up of 12 amino acids. V was pared by 4 bases and J by 3 bases, with 6 bases between. CDR3 protein: CASSSRDYGYTF. CDR3 nucleotide sequence: TGTGCCAGCAGCTCCCGGGACTATGGCTACACCTTC.

This clonotype came up many times. The chain carries TRBV20-1 and TRBJ1-6, with a weak D call TRBD1 (5 bases). Germline V CDR1 and CDR2: DFQATT, SNEGSKA (reference sequence). The V gene lost 1 base and the J gene lost 9 bases, with 13 bases spanning the gap. This CDR3 contains 14 residues. Here the CDR3 DNA reads TGCAGTGCTAGAGTTCGACAGCACGGTTCACCCCTCCACTTT. This codes for CSARVRQHGSPLHF.

The gene calls are TRBV9 and TRBJ2-3; 14 bases match TRBD2. The CDR3 totals 17 residues. Germline CDR1 and CDR2: SGDLS and YYNGEE. Trimming took 3 bases from V and 3 from J; bases not matched to a gene: 6. CDR3 coding DNA: TGTGCCAGCAGCGCAGGGACTAGCGGGAGTGTTACAGATACGCAGTATTTT. This sequence encodes CASSAGTSGSVTDTQYF. Variable domain in full (rest from reference TRBV9 and TRBJ2-3): DSGVTQTPKHLITATGQRVTLRCSPRSGDLSVYWYQQSLDQGLQFLIQYYNGEERAKGNILERFSAQQFPDLHSELNLSSLELGDSALYFCASSAGTSGSVTDTQYFGPGTRLTVL.

Many counts were recorded for this clonotype. The chain links TRBV7-9 to TRBJ2-7; 9 bases line up with TRBD1. Trimming at V came to 4 bases and at J to 7 bases, leaving 8 bases not matched to a gene. The CDR3 consists of 14 residues. Germline loops: CDR1 SEHNR, CDR2 FQNEAQ (reference sequence). The CDR3 here is CASSYGTGREEQYF. In DNA, the CDR3 is TGTGCCAGCAGCTACGGGACAGGGAGGGAGGAGCAGTACTTC. The full variable domain, completed using reference TRBV7-9 and TRBJ2-7, is DTGVSQNPRHKITKRGQNVTFRCDPISEHNRLYWYRQTLGQGPEFLTYFQNEAQLEKSRLLSDRFSAERPKGSFSTLEIQRTEQGDSAMYLCASSYGTGREEQYFGPGTRLTVT.

This clonotype was seen repeatedly, ten times or more. V gene TRBV27 combines with J gene TRBJ2-1; possible D gene TRBD2, 6 bases. V dropped 0 bases and J dropped 2 bases, with 23 bases sitting between them. Germline values: CDR1 MNHEY, CDR2 SMNVEV (reference sequence). CDR3 length equals 20 residues. CDR3 sequence: CASSLSADLVAAIPYNEQFF. Here the CDR3 DNA reads TGTGCCAGCAGTTTATCGGCAGATCTGGTAGCGGCCATCCCCTACAATGAGCAGTTCTTC.

This clonotype was seen many times. The V call is TRBV28, the J call TRBJ2-3; D remains unclear. In germline, CDR1 is MDHEN, CDR2 SYDVKM. The CDR3 has 15 amino acids. Between the trimmed V and J ends, which lost 10 bases and 1 base, there was a span of 18 bases. CDR3 region: CATLGLAAGTDTQYF. DNA of the CDR3: TGTGCCACCCTGGGCCTCGCGGCGGGCACAGATACGCAGTATTTT.

Only one count was recorded for this clonotype. The gene calls are TRBV6-5 and TRBJ1-1, with TRBD1 matching over 7 bases. After removal of 2 bases from V and 5 bases from J, the junction contained 5 bases not matched to a gene. The CDR3 spans 14 residues. CDR1 is MNHEY and CDR2 is SVGAGI in the germline V gene. Written as DNA, the CDR3 is TGTGCCAGCAGTTACAAGACAGGGTGGACTGAAGCTTTCTTT. Translation gives CASSYKTGWTEAFF.

This clonotype was picked up many times. A read error may produce the germline difference seen at one junction end. V usage is TRBV2 and J usage is TRBJ2-7; D not resolved. CDR3 length equals 13 residues. Germline V lookup: CDR1 SNHLY, CDR2 FYNNEI. The CDR3 DNA reads TGTGCCAGCAGGGAAGACAACACCTACGAGCAGTACTTC. Translation: CASREDNTYEQYF.

This clonotype was found a few times. A read error is likely, as this CDR3 ends without the conserved phenylalanine or tryptophan. This rearrangement joins TRBV6-2 or TRBV6-3 to TRBJ1-1; a possible D gene is TRBD1 (5 bases). CDR1 and CDR2 (germline): MNHEY, SVGEGT. Trimming stripped 4 bases from V and 4 bases from J, with 16 bases between. The CDR3 length is 15 residues. In DNA form, the CDR3 reads TGTGCCAGCAGTTGGGGGTATTCGGCGAGCACTGAAGCTTTCCTT. Translation: CASSWGYSASTEAFL.

This clonotype was picked up many times. The genes are TRBV28 and TRBJ1-1, with no clear D. The ends were cut back, 8 bases at V and 4 bases at J, with 11 bases in the middle. Germline V lookup: CDR1 MDHEN, CDR2 SYDVKM. This CDR3 has 12 amino acids. This chain's CDR3 is CASDSLGTEAFF. CDR3 DNA sequence: TGTGCCAGCGATAGTTTGGGCACTGAAGCTTTCTTT. Complete variable domain (other parts from reference TRBV28 and TRBJ1-1): DVKVTQSSRYLVKRTGEKVFLECVQDMDHENMFWYRQDPGLGLRLIYFSYDVKMKEKGDIPEGYSVSREKKERFSLILESASTNQTSMYLCASDSLGTEAFFGQGTRLTVV.

The chain links TRBV10-2 to TRBJ1-1; 10 positions match TRBD1. The CDR3 contains 16 residues. Germline V CDR1 and CDR2: WSHSY, SAAADI. V lost 6 bases to trimming and J lost 2 bases; unmatched junction nucleotides: 9. The CDR3 spells CASSRQGAGANTEAFF. As DNA, the CDR3 is TGCGCCAGCAGCAGACAGGGGGCAGGGGCTAACACTGAAGCTTTCTTT.

There are many counts of this clonotype. The gene calls are TRBV19 and TRBJ1-1; D is unresolved. V lost 5 bases, J lost 0 bases, and 7 bases lay in between. Per germline, CDR1 LNHDA and CDR2 SQIVND (reference sequence). This CDR3 has 13 amino acids. Written as DNA, the CDR3 is TGTGCCAGTAGTTATGCGCTGAACACTGAAGCTTTCTTT. Translated, it gives CASSYALNTEAFF.

V is TRBV3-1 and J is TRBJ2-7; tentative D call: TRBD1 (5 bases). The CDR3 extends over 16 amino acids. Deletions cut 3 bases from V and 4 bases from J, with 19 bases between. Germline V lookup: CDR1 LGHDT, CDR2 YNNKEL (reference sequence). CDR3 sequence reads: CASSHQGVPRPYEQYF. CDR3 bases: TGTGCCAGCAGCCACCAAGGGGTCCCAAGACCTTACGAGCAGTACTTC.

This clonotype was detected many times. The gene calls are TRBV18 and TRBJ1-2; D is unclear. Germline CDR1 KGHSH, CDR2 LQKENI. This CDR3 is 13 amino acids long. V lost 2 bases and J lost 7, with 11 bases in between. For the CDR3, the DNA is TGTGCCAGCTCACCAGGGGAACGGGTTGGCTACACCTTC. Residues: CASSPGERVGYTF. The variable domain in full, completed from reference TRBV18 and TRBJ1-2, reads NAGVMQNPRHLVRRRGQEARLRCSPMKGHSHVYWYRQLPEEGLKFMVYLQKENIIDESGMPKERFSAEFPKEGPSILRIQQVVRGDSAAYFCASSPGERVGYTFGSGTRLTVV.

There are a few counts of this clonotype. The J gene is TRBJ2-1, the V gene TRBV19, with 11 bases fitting TRBD2. Germline CDR1 is LNHDA and CDR2 is SQIVND (reference sequence). This CDR3 is 16 amino acids long. J lost 8 bases, V lost 7 bases, and 13 bases had no gene match. CDR3 in amino acids: CASTTRRLAGGDEQFF. The CDR3 nucleotides read TGTGCCAGTACCACTAGGCGGCTAGCGGGAGGTGATGAGCAGTTCTTC.

This clonotype was seen repeatedly, ten times or more. The chain uses TRBV18 and TRBJ2-1; D gene unclear. Between the trimmed V and J ends, which lost 0 bases and 7 bases, there was a span of 4 bases. There are 12 residues in the CDR3. Germline V gene data show CDR1 as KGHSH and CDR2 as LQKENI. Here the CDR3 DNA reads TGTGCCAGCTCACCACCGAGGAATGAGCAGTTCTTC. This gives the protein CASSPPRNEQFF.